This paragraph covers one T cell receptor beta chain sequence. This entry is derived from a study of blood T cell repertoires in COVID-19. In the study overall: In each case, the material was cDNA or gDNA derived from T cells, B-cell-depleted T cells, or PBMCs.

Clones were sequenced by immunoSEQ multiplex PCR, and TCRdb holds only the in-frame ones, with some missing. The sample lists 650,000 to 800,000 clones, about 87% occurring once. V lost 3 bases and J lost 4, with 4 bases in between. Germline CDR1 is DFQATT and CDR2 is SNEGSKA (reference sequence). This CDR3 contains 11 residues. V gene TRBV20-1 combines with J gene TRBJ2-1; no firm D call. Sample: peripheral blood. This TCR came from a woman aged 18-29 years with acute or convalescent COVID-19. CDR3 nucleotide sequence: TGCAGTGCTAGCGCGTACAATGAGCAGTTCTTC. As protein: CSASAYNEQFF.